This passage covers 5 T cell receptor beta chains from one sample sequenced in a study of Graves' ophthalmopathy and Graves' hyperthyroidism. Amplified material comprised TCR beta CDR3 regions derived from RNA transcripts. RT-PCR was first run with HTBI primers, then multiplex PCR in a second round. TCRdb re-derived calls from the multiplex PCR reads in MiXCR, one entry per CDR3 protein. The sample carries 300,000 to 450,000 distinct CDR3 sequences, 17% recorded once. The sample was peripheral blood. The origin of the receptors is an adult woman with stable Graves' hyperthyroidism.

This clonotype showed up just a few times. Its ends do not fully match the called genes, so a read error is possible. The chain is built from TRBV12-3 or TRBV12-4 and TRBJ2-1, with D maybe TRBD1 (5 bases). The CDR3 sequence is 14 residues long. The CDR3 is CASSQGIADNEKFF. DNA of the CDR3: TGTGCCAGCAGCCAAGGGATCGCGGACAATGAGAAGTTCTTC.

This clonotype occurred many times. The chain employs TRBV12-5 and TRBJ1-5, with unresolved D. From germline, CDR1 is LGHNT and CDR2 FRNRAP. The CDR3 has 15 amino acids. V lost 7 bases and J lost 0, with 13 bases in between. CDR3 nucleotides: TGTGCTAGTGCCTCACGGGGAGATAGCAATCAGCCCCAGCATTTT. It codes for CASASRGDSNQPQHF.

A single count supports this clonotype. The V call is TRBV6-1, the J call TRBJ1-2, with no clear D. The V and J ends lost 3 bases and 8 bases respectively, with 13 bases between them. Per the germline V gene, CDR1 is MNHNS and CDR2 is SASEGT. The CDR3 runs to 13 residues. CDR3 DNA sequence: TGTGCCAGCAGTGAGTCTGGGAAAGGCGGCTACACCTTC. Translated: CASSESGKGGYTF.

This clonotype was counted ten times or more. V gene TRBV12-3 or TRBV12-4 combines with J gene TRBJ2-2; 11 positions match TRBD2. The J segment lost 4 bases and the V segment lost 7 bases, leaving 5 bases of the junction unmatched. The CDR3 extends over 15 amino acids. The CDR3 DNA sequence: TGTGCCAGCAAAACTAGCGGGAGCCTCACCGGGGAGCTGTTTTTT. It codes for CASKTSGSLTGELFF.

There are many counts of this clonotype. The chain joins TRBV16 to TRBJ1-1, with D tentatively TRBD1 (5 bases). Germline V lookup: CDR1 KGHSY, CDR2 FQNENV. The CDR3 extends over 17 amino acids. Trimming pared 0 bases from V and 5 bases from J, leaving 19 bases between. The CDR3 DNA sequence: TGTGCCAGCAGCCAATCCCTGGGGGGAGGTCTCCGAACTGAAGCTTTCTTT. This encodes CASSQSLGGGLRTEAFF.